This TCR beta chain was found in a study of CD8 T cells in ankylosing spondylitis. The TCR beta libraries were generated through quantitative 5'-RACE incorporating molecular barcodes. TCRdb itself ran the 5' RACE reads through MiXCR, one entry per CDR3 protein. The table lists roughly 490,000 distinct CDR3 sequences, approximately 5% of them singletons. This clonotype was counted many times. Antigen specificity is unknown. The V and J ends lost 5 bases and 8 bases, in that order; junction bases with no gene match: 6. Germline V lookup: CDR1 SEHNR, CDR2 FQNEAQ (reference sequence). The CDR3 is made up of 13 amino acids. Study findings and constraints: There were earlier reports of some motif variants in reactive arthritis synovial fluid and blood. Disease-linked clones reportedly concentrated significantly in matched ankylosing spondylitis synovial fluid. Disease-linked clones were found to be CD8+ and relatively rare in peripheral blood. Roughly eight highly homologous variants made up a TCR beta motif that seemed to typify ankylosing spondylitis blood.

Sequenced: blood, either unsorted or a sorted T cell fraction (not recorded which). This sequence was found in a male donor with ankylosing spondylitis. The V call is TRBV7-9, the J call TRBJ1-2; 9 nucleotides agree with TRBD1. The DNA of the CDR3 is TGTGCCAGCAGCCCCGGGACAGGGCGCGGCTACACCTTC. As protein: CASSPGTGRGYTF.